Listed here are 22 T cell receptor beta chains from one sample, sequenced in a study of shared clonotypes between healthy human individuals. The protocol was immunoSEQ multiplex PCR, while the TCRdb copy is restricted to in-frame clones and leaves out a portion. This table holds over a million clones, 75% found once. The sample was memory CD4+ T cells sorted from blood. Documented subset: CD45RA-negative fraction. The receptors were gathered from a man in his late teens or twenties in good health.

Of note for this clone: This sample also contains other DNA sequences that code for the same CDR3. The chain links TRBV30 to TRBJ2-7; perhaps TRBD1 as D (7 bases). The CDR3 extends over 12 amino acids. Germline V CDR1 and CDR2: GTSNPN, SVGIG (reference sequence). The CDR3 is CACGDSTYEQYF. CDR3 nucleotide sequence: TGTGCTTGCGGGGACAGCACCTACGAGCAGTACTTC.

A remark on this clone: Other DNA sequences in the sample encode the same CDR3. The chain is built from TRBV5-8 and TRBJ2-3, with a weak D call TRBD2 (6 bases). From germline, CDR1 is SGHTS and CDR2 YDEGEE. Trimming cost V 0 bases and J 1 base, with 9 bases left between them. The CDR3 covers 15 residues. CDR3 protein: CASSLGRGGTDTQYF. The CDR3 DNA is TGTGCCAGCAGCTTGGGTCGCGGGGGCACAGATACGCAGTATTTT.

The CDR3 sequence is CASSGGVGDTQYF. DNA for the CDR3: TGTGCCAGCAGTGGAGGGGTCGGTGATACGCAGTATTTT. The rearrangement links TRBV2 to TRBJ2-3; the D call may be TRBD1 or TRBD2 (5 bases each). Germline CDR1 is SNHLY and CDR2 is FYNNEI. This CDR3 has 13 residues. V dropped 4 bases and J dropped 6 bases, with 11 bases sitting between them.

This sequence joins TRBV9 and TRBJ2-7; unclear D gene. V lost 3 bases and J lost 3, with 7 bases in between. Germline V gene sequence: CDR1 SGDLS, CDR2 YYNGEE. CDR3 length equals 12 residues. CDR3 DNA: TGTGCCAGCAGCGGTACGGGCTACGAGCAGTACTTC. Translated, it gives CASSGTGYEQYF.

This chain connects TRBV27 to TRBJ2-7, with D possibly being TRBD1 (5 bases). The CDR3 has 14 residues. The germline gives CDR1 MNHEY, CDR2 SMNVEV (reference sequence). V lost 3 bases to trimming and J lost 3 bases, with 12 bases between them. CDR3 sequence reads: CASSFRQGLYEQYF. The CDR3, as DNA: TGTGCCAGCAGTTTTCGTCAGGGTCTCTACGAGCAGTACTTC.

About this clone itself: A much larger clone differs from this one at a single base, so this may be a read error. The chain couples TRBV5-8 to TRBJ2-2; TRBD1 might be the D (6 bases). CDR1 and CDR2 from the germline V gene are SGHTS and YDEGEE. This CDR3 is built from 15 residues. In DNA, the CDR3 is TGTGTCAGCAGCTTGGGCCAGGGGTTCACCGGGGAGCTGTTTTTT. This encodes CVSSLGQGFTGELFF.

The chain couples TRBV28 to TRBJ1-6, with a tentative D call TRBD1 (5 bases). CDR3 length: 12 residues. V gave up 11 bases and J gave up 9 bases, with 14 bases separating them. Germline loops: CDR1 MDHEN, CDR2 SYDVKM. In DNA, the CDR3 is TGTGCCGGGAGAAGGGGAGGTTCACCCCTCCACTTT. Translation: CAGRRGGSPLHF.

This clone was observed a few times. This chain links TRBV11-1 with TRBJ2-5; 10 bases agree with TRBD2. Germline trimming cut 1 base from V and 1 base from J; bases unmatched to any gene: 3. Germline V gives CDR1 SGHAT, CDR2 FQDESV (reference sequence). The CDR3 is 16 residues long. The CDR3 bases are TGTGCCAGCAGCTTAGGCGTAGCGGGGGGCCAAGAGACCCAGTACTTC. It specifies CASSLGVAGGQETQYF.

Turning to this clone: Sequence at one end of the junction differs from germline and may be a read error. The rearrangement links TRBV5-5 to TRBJ1-3, with unresolved D. The CDR3 runs 14 residues. Germline V lookup: CDR1 SGHKS, CDR2 YYEKEE (reference sequence). The CDR3 loop is CASSLRNAGNTVYF. The CDR3, as DNA: TGTGCCAGCAGCTTGAGGAATGCTGGAAACACCGTATATTTT.

V is TRBV16 and J is TRBJ2-5; D unresolved. The CDR3 extends over 15 amino acids. CDR1 KGHSY and CDR2 FQNENV come from the germline V gene. Trimming stripped 0 bases from V and 4 bases from J, with 12 bases between. The DNA for the CDR3 is TGTGCCAGCAGCCAATCTACAGCCCGACTAGAGACCCAGTACTTC. Translating it yields CASSQSTARLETQYF. Filled out from reference TRBV16 and TRBJ2-5, the complete variable domain reads GEEVAQTPKHLVRGEGQKAKLYCAPIKGHSYVFWYQQVLKNEFKFLISFQNENVFDETGMPKERFSAKCLPNSPCSLEIQATKLEDSAVYFCASSQSTARLETQYFGPGTRLLVL.

The chain joins TRBV27 to TRBJ1-2, with a weak D call TRBD1 (6 bases). V gave up 3 bases and J gave up 1 base, with 15 bases separating them. The germline V gene has CDR1 MNHEY and CDR2 SMNVEV (reference sequence). The CDR3 consists of 16 residues. The CDR3 DNA sequence: TGTGCCAGCAGTTTCACGGGGCGGGGGCTTAACTATGGCTACACCTTC. Translating it yields CASSFTGRGLNYGYTF.

The chain combines TRBV10-3 with TRBJ2-6, with unresolved D. This CDR3 spans 15 amino acids. Looked up from germline, CDR1 is ENHRY and CDR2 is SYGVKD. V was pared by 0 bases and J by 4 bases, with 7 bases between. CDR3: CAISESFGGANVLTF. In nucleotides, the CDR3 is TGTGCCATCAGTGAGTCGTTTGGAGGGGCCAACGTCCTGACTTTC.

This chain uses TRBV5-8 with TRBJ1-6; maybe TRBD1 (5 bases). The V end was cut by 3 bases, the J end by 0 bases, with 10 bases between. Germline loops: CDR1 SGHTS, CDR2 YDEGEE. This CDR3 contains 16 residues. CDR3 DNA sequence: TGTGCCAGCAGCTGGGGCCAGAGCTCCTATAATTCACCCCTCCACTTT. It specifies CASSWGQSSYNSPLHF.

Many counts were recorded for this clone. Other DNA sequences within the sample encode an identical CDR3. The chain uses TRBV10-3 and TRBJ2-7, with 7 bases lining up with TRBD1. Germline trimming cut 4 bases from V and 3 bases from J; bases unmatched to any gene: 0. The CDR3 is made up of 12 amino acids. CDR1 and CDR2 (germline): ENHRY, SYGVKD. Written as DNA, the CDR3 is TGTGCCATCAGTGGGGACAGCTACGAGCAGTACTTC. It encodes CAISGDSYEQYF.

The rearrangement joins TRBV18 to TRBJ1-5; D is undetermined. This CDR3 spans 14 amino acids. V lost 1 base and J 3 bases, leaving 7 bases between the germline ends. Germline CDR1 is KGHSH and CDR2 is LQKENI. CDR3 in DNA: TGTGCCAGCTCACCACAAGGAGACAATCAGCCCCAGCATTTT. Translating it yields CASSPQGDNQPQHF.

The genes are TRBV7-9 and TRBJ1-1, with no clear D. CDR3 size: 15 residues. Germline loops: CDR1 SEHNR, CDR2 FQNEAQ (reference sequence). V was clipped by 2 bases and J by 4 bases, with 14 bases between them. The CDR3 sequence: CASSLREAPLTEAFF. As DNA, the CDR3 is TGTGCCAGCAGCTTAAGAGAAGCTCCCCTCACTGAAGCTTTCTTT.

V gene TRBV25-1 combines with J gene TRBJ2-7; 7 bases map to TRBD1. V lost 3 bases and J lost 2; bases outside the gene matches: 1. The length of the CDR3 is 13 residues. The germline V gene encodes CDR1 MGHDK and CDR2 SYGVNS. The DNA of the CDR3 is TGTGCCAGCAGTGAGCAGGGGGCCTACGAGCAGTACTTC. Amino acid sequence: CASSEQGAYEQYF.

This CDR3 is CASRLAGVETQYF. The CDR3 nucleotides are TGTGCCAGTCGACTAGCGGGGGTGGAGACCCAGTACTTC. This chain connects TRBV2 to TRBJ2-5; 12 bases fit TRBD2. The CDR3 is 13 residues long. V lost 9 bases and J lost 5; bases outside the gene matches: 4. CDR1 and CDR2 (germline): SNHLY, FYNNEI.

This clone has a single count. The chain couples TRBV2 to TRBJ1-5, with a tentative D call TRBD1 (5 bases). The germline CDR1 and CDR2 sequences are SNHLY and FYNNEI. CDR3 length equals 14 residues. V lost 2 bases and J lost 4, with 9 bases in between. As DNA, the CDR3 is TGTGCCAGCAGTGAAATGGCAGGGAATCAGCCCCAGCATTTT. This gives the protein CASSEMAGNQPQHF. The complete variable domain, with remaining parts taken from reference TRBV2 and TRBJ1-5, reads EPEVTQTPSHQVTQMGQEVILRCVPISNHLYFYWYRQILGQKVEFLVSFYNNEISEKSEIFDDQFSVERPDGSNFTLKIRSTKLEDSAMYFCASSEMAGNQPQHFGDGTRLSIL.

The V gene is TRBV6-5, the J gene TRBJ1-2, with 8 positions matching TRBD1. Germline CDR1 and CDR2: MNHEY and SVGAGI. The CDR3 has 15 residues. Trimming removed 6 bases from V and 0 bases from J; junction bases left unmatched: 6. The CDR3 DNA reads TGTGCCAGCAGGGCCGGACAGGGCGCTAACTATGGCTACACCTTC. Protein: CASRAGQGANYGYTF.

This chain uses TRBV7-2 with TRBJ2-7; D is undetermined. The ends were cut back, 4 bases at V and 7 bases at J, with 14 bases in the middle. Germline CDR1 reads SGHTA; CDR2 reads FQGNSA. CDR3 length: 13 residues. CDR3 in amino acids: CASSWPPTREQYF. The CDR3, as DNA: TGTGCCAGCAGCTGGCCCCCCACGAGAGAGCAGTACTTC.

The chain couples TRBV7-9 to TRBJ1-4; TRBD1 is a possible D gene (6 bases). The germline V and J ends were trimmed by 3 bases and 5 bases, with 10 bases remaining between them. Looked up from germline, CDR1 is SEHNR and CDR2 is FQNEAQ (reference sequence). The CDR3 is made up of 14 amino acids. DNA for the CDR3: TGTGCCAGCAGCTTGTTAGGGGGAAATGAAAAACTGTTTTTT. As protein: CASSLLGGNEKLFF. The full variable domain, with the rest looked up from reference TRBV7-9 and TRBJ1-4, is DTGVSQNPRHKITKRGQNVTFRCDPISEHNRLYWYRQTLGQGPEFLTYFQNEAQLEKSRLLSDRFSAERPKGSFSTLEIQRTEQGDSAMYLCASSLLGGNEKLFFGSGTQLSVL.